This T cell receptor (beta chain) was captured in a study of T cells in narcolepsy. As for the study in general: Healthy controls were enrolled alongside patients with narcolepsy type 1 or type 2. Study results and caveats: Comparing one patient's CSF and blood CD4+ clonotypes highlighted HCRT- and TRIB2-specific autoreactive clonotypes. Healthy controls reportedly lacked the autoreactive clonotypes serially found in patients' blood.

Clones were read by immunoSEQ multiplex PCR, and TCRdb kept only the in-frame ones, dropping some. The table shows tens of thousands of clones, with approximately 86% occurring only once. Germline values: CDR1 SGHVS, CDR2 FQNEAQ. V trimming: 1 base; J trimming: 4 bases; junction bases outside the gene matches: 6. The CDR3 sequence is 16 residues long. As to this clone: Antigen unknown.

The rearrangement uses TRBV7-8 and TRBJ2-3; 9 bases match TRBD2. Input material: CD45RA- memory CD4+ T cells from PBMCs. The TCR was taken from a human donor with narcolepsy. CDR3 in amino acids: CASSLDSGGGSDTQYF. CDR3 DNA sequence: TGTGCCAGCAGCTTAGATAGCGGGGGAGGTTCAGATACGCAGTATTTT.